A single sample gave rise to the 15 T cell receptor beta chains below, sequenced in a study of shared clonotypes between healthy human individuals. Sequencing used immunoSEQ multiplex PCR; TCRdb keeps in-frame clones, though not all of them. The table lists approximately 1.1 million clones, around 82% of them singletons. The sample was memory CD4+ T cells from PBMCs. The sample's subset: CD45RA-negative fraction. These receptors came from a man aged 18 to 29 in good health. Some clones in this sample may be carry-over from other donors' samples.

This chain links TRBV29-1 with TRBJ2-2, with a weak D call TRBD1 (6 bases). V dropped 1 base and J dropped 5 bases, with 14 bases sitting between them. CDR3 length equals 15 residues. CDR1 and CDR2 from the germline V gene are SQVTM and ANQGSEA. CDR3 bases: TGCAGCGTTGAAGTAGGTCAGGGGCGGACCGGGGAGCTGTTTTTT. This codes for CSVEVGQGRTGELFF.

The V call is TRBV25-1, the J call TRBJ2-4, with D possibly TRBD2 on 6 matching bases. Germline CDR1 is MGHDK and CDR2 is SYGVNS. V lost 4 bases, J lost 0 bases, and 10 bases lay in between. The CDR3 sequence is 15 residues long. The CDR3 here is CASSGWDLAKNIQYF. The DNA of the CDR3 is TGTGCCAGCAGTGGCTGGGACTTAGCCAAAAACATTCAGTACTTC.

The genes are TRBV6-6 and TRBJ2-1, with D possibly matching TRBD2 (6 bases). V was clipped by 2 bases and J by 12 bases, with 17 bases between them. In germline, CDR1 is MNHNY, CDR2 SVGAGI (reference sequence). The CDR3 loop spans 14 amino acids. The chain's CDR3 is CASSYGGSNSGQFF. CDR3 nucleotide sequence: TGTGCCAGCAGTTACGGGGGGTCAAATAGTGGGCAGTTCTTC.

The chain uses TRBV19 and TRBJ1-3; no clear D gene. Germline CDR1 is LNHDA and CDR2 is SQIVND (reference sequence). V lost 3 bases and J 0 bases, leaving 9 bases between the germline ends. The CDR3 consists of 15 residues. The CDR3 reads CASSIQEYSGNTIYF. The CDR3 DNA follows: TGTGCCAGTAGTATCCAGGAGTACTCTGGAAACACCATATATTTT.

This chain joins TRBV5-4 and TRBJ2-5; perhaps TRBD2 as D (5 bases). The CDR3 loop spans 14 amino acids. Trimming cost V 4 bases and J 2 bases, with 12 bases left between them. Germline values: CDR1 SGHNT, CDR2 YYREEE (reference sequence). The CDR3 region is CASSHDYLQETQYF. CDR3 coding DNA: TGTGCCAGCAGCCACGACTACTTACAAGAGACCCAGTACTTC.

V is TRBV11-2 and J is TRBJ2-1, with a weak D call TRBD1 (5 bases). The V end was cut by 1 base, the J end by 4 bases, with 11 bases between. CDR1 and CDR2 from the germline V gene are SGHAT and FQNNGV. This CDR3 is 15 amino acids long. The CDR3 loop is CASSLGIDSYNEQFF. CDR3 sequence (DNA): TGTGCCAGCAGCTTAGGGATAGACAGTTACAATGAGCAGTTCTTC.

Note on this clone: A much larger clone differs from this one at a single base, so this may be a read error. The identical CDR3 is also encoded by other nucleotide sequences in the sample. The chain combines TRBV5-4 with TRBJ2-6; no clear D. From germline, CDR1 is SGHNT and CDR2 YYREEE (reference sequence). Trimming removed 0 bases from V and 0 bases from J, with 4 bases in between. The CDR3 covers 15 residues. The CDR3 spells CASSLAGSGANVLTF. CDR3 coding DNA: TGTGCCAGCAGCTTGGCCGGCTCTGGGGCCAACGTCCTGACTTTC.

The J gene is TRBJ1-3, the V gene TRBV19; D is ambiguous. The germline gives CDR1 LNHDA, CDR2 SQIVND (reference sequence). The CDR3 is made up of 14 amino acids. Trimming removed 9 bases at V and 4 bases at J, with 16 bases between. The CDR3 DNA reads as TGTGCCAGCCAACGTCAACACGGAGGAAACACCATATATTTT. Its translation is CASQRQHGGNTIYF.

This clone has a handful of counts. CDR3 DNA sequence: TGTGCCTGGGGGTTCGGACAGGAGACACTCTATGGCTACACCTTC. It encodes CAWGFGQETLYGYTF. The V call is TRBV30, the J call TRBJ1-2; 7 bases map to TRBD1. The trim removed 5 bases at V and 4 bases at J, leaving 13 bases unmatched. The CDR3 totals 15 residues. Germline V gives CDR1 GTSNPN, CDR2 SVGIG (reference sequence).

This clone has just a few counts. The rearrangement links TRBV14 to TRBJ1-5; D gene uncertain. The germline V gene encodes CDR1 SGHDN and CDR2 FVKESK. V was cut by 0 bases and J by 8 bases, with 5 bases left in between. The CDR3 runs to 12 residues. CDR3 protein: CASSQDVEPQHF. CDR3 bases: TGTGCCAGCAGCCAAGATGTCGAGCCCCAGCATTTT.

In its sample, this clone was seen once. J is TRBJ2-7 and V is TRBV5-4; D uncertain. Germline V gene lookup returns CDR1 SGHNT and CDR2 YYREEE (reference sequence). The CDR3 has 12 amino acids. V was shortened by 2 bases and J by 5 bases, with 8 bases between the two germline ends. CDR3 DNA sequence: TGTGCCAGCAGCTTAGCAGATAACGAGCAGTACTTC. This translates into CASSLADNEQYF.

The chain is built from TRBV11-2 and TRBJ2-7; D is uncertain. The CDR3 runs to 14 residues. CDR1 and CDR2 (germline): SGHAT, FQNNGV. The V end was cut by 5 bases, the J end by 1 base, with 12 bases between. The CDR3 sequence: CASSPLPASYEQYF. The CDR3 DNA reads as TGTGCCAGCAGCCCTTTGCCTGCATCCTACGAGCAGTACTTC.

The V call is TRBV25-1, the J call TRBJ2-7; unclear D gene. CDR3 size: 13 residues. V lost 5 bases to trimming and J lost 6 bases, with 14 bases between them. Germline CDR1 and CDR2: MGHDK and SYGVNS. The CDR3 reads CASSSVGRPEQYF. CDR3 DNA sequence: TGTGCCAGCAGTTCCGTGGGAAGACCCGAGCAGTACTTC.

The genes are TRBV2 and TRBJ2-3; 13 nucleotides align to TRBD2. There are 15 residues in the CDR3. Losses at the gene ends were 7 bases for V and 2 bases for J; bases not matched to a gene: 3. Per the germline V gene, CDR1 is SNHLY and CDR2 is FYNNEI. The CDR3, as DNA: TGTGCCAGCAAGGGACTAGCGGGATACACAGATACGCAGTATTTT. Amino acids: CASKGLAGYTDTQYF.

V and J are TRBV11-1 and TRBJ2-2; no firm D call. Germline CDR1 and CDR2: SGHAT and FQDESV (reference sequence). There are 15 residues in the CDR3. V lost 1 base to trimming and J lost 5 bases, with 11 bases between them. The CDR3 loop reads CASSLELTRTGELFF. CDR3 DNA: TGTGCCAGCAGCTTAGAGCTGACACGAACCGGGGAGCTGTTTTTT.